Below are 18 T cell receptor beta chains sequenced from a single sample in a study of T cell changes during pregnancy in multiple sclerosis. Profiling relied on immunoSEQ multiplex PCR, and the TCRdb table lists in-frame clones only, not all of them. Among about 130,000 clones listed, about 95% were seen once. The material sequenced was peripheral blood, taken after pregnancy. These TCRs come from a female donor with multiple sclerosis, enrolled in a pregnancy study.

The V call is TRBV15, the J call TRBJ1-4, with D hard to call. The V gene's germline CDR1 is LNHNV and CDR2 YYDKDF (reference sequence). V dropped 5 bases and J dropped 8 bases, with 15 bases sitting between them. The CDR3 is made up of 14 amino acids. The DNA of the CDR3 is TGTGCCACCAGCGAGGGATCGCGGTGGGAAAAACTGTTTTTT. Amino acid sequence: CATSEGSRWEKLFF.

The V call is TRBV9, the J call TRBJ1-3; D is unresolved. Trimming cost V 0 bases and J 0 bases, with 7 bases left between them. The CDR3 runs 15 residues. Germline values: CDR1 SGDLS, CDR2 YYNGEE. CDR3 residues: CASSVGESSGNTIYF. In DNA, the CDR3 is TGTGCCAGCAGCGTAGGTGAGAGCTCTGGAAACACCATATATTTT.

The rearrangement joins TRBV29-1 to TRBJ2-2; 7 bases match TRBD1. The V gene's germline CDR1 is SQVTM and CDR2 ANQGSEA. The CDR3 has 13 amino acids. V shed 7 bases and J 4 bases; nucleotides not matched to a gene: 6. CDR3 DNA: TGCAGCGCCGACAGGGATACCACCGGGGAGCTGTTTTTT. Its translation is CSADRDTTGELFF.

A single count supports this clone. The V and J genes are TRBV7-8 and TRBJ2-1, with 9 bases matching TRBD2. Germline-derived CDR1 and CDR2 are SGHVS and FQNEAQ. The CDR3 is 17 residues long. The junction had 16 bases not matched to a gene; V was cut back by 4 bases and J by 9 bases. This CDR3 is CASSSSPGLARLGEQFF. DNA of the CDR3: TGTGCCAGCAGCTCCTCACCCGGACTAGCGCGTTTAGGTGAGCAGTTCTTC.

The chain links TRBV6-4 to TRBJ2-1; a weak D match, TRBD2 (7 bases). The CDR3 is made up of 15 amino acids. Trimming removed 2 bases from V and 5 bases from J, with 13 bases in between. From germline, CDR1 is MRHNA and CDR2 SNTAGT. CDR3 loop: CASSDAGAPHNEQFF. CDR3 bases: TGTGCCAGCAGTGACGCGGGGGCTCCCCACAATGAGCAGTTCTTC.

The J gene is TRBJ1-5, the V gene TRBV28, with D possibly matching TRBD1 (6 bases). This CDR3 spans 14 amino acids. Germline loops: CDR1 MDHEN, CDR2 SYDVKM. V dropped 3 bases and J dropped 5 bases, with 11 bases sitting between them. CDR3 sequence: CASSFSSGDQPQHF. CDR3 nucleotide sequence: TGTGCCAGCAGTTTCAGTTCAGGGGATCAGCCCCAGCATTTT.

This chain connects TRBV28 to TRBJ2-7; D may be TRBD2 (6 bases). Germline V gene sequence: CDR1 MDHEN, CDR2 SYDVKM. The V gene lost 8 bases and the J gene lost 0 bases, with 17 bases spanning the gap. The CDR3 sequence is 15 residues long. The DNA of the CDR3 is TGTGCCAGCGATAATAGCGGAAGTATCTCCTACGAGCAGTACTTC. Translation gives CASDNSGSISYEQYF.

V is TRBV11-2 and J is TRBJ2-7, with 7 bases lining up with TRBD1. The CDR3 runs 15 residues. Germline CDR1 SGHAT, CDR2 FQNNGV. With V trimmed by 3 bases and J by 2 bases, 7 bases remained unmatched. CDR3 nucleotide sequence: TGTGCCAGCAGCTTTAGAGGGGGCAGAGCCTACGAGCAGTACTTC. It translates to CASSFRGGRAYEQYF.

The rearrangement uses TRBV19 and TRBJ1-2; D is possibly TRBD1 (5 bases). The CDR3 consists of 17 residues. CDR1 is LNHDA, CDR2 SQIVND, per germline (reference sequence). The V end was cut by 3 bases, the J end by 0 bases, with 17 bases between. Written as DNA, the CDR3 is TGTGCCAGTAGTATTCCCTTCCGGACGGACACTAACTATGGCTACACCTTC. Protein product: CASSIPFRTDTNYGYTF.

The V and J genes are TRBV5-6 and TRBJ2-7, with 7 nucleotides matching TRBD1. This CDR3 region has 14 residues. The V segment lost 1 base and the J segment 3 bases; nucleotides outside the gene matches: 4. CDR1 SGHDT and CDR2 YYEEEE come from the germline V gene. The CDR3 spells CASSLTGADYEQYF. The DNA of the CDR3 is TGTGCCAGCAGCTTGACAGGGGCTGACTACGAGCAGTACTTC.

J is TRBJ1-1 and V is TRBV30; no firm D call. The CDR3 sequence is 18 residues long. The germline V gene encodes CDR1 GTSNPN and CDR2 SVGIG (reference sequence). V was pared by 0 bases and J by 0 bases, with 20 bases between. The CDR3 bases are TGTGCCTGGAGTGTAAGGGCCGCCGAGGGTTCTATGAACACTGAAGCTTTCTTT. This translates into CAWSVRAAEGSMNTEAFF.

This chain uses TRBV19 with TRBJ2-1; TRBD2 matches at 7 bases. The CDR3 length is 14 residues. J lost 5 bases, V lost 1 base, and 2 bases had no gene match. Germline assignment: CDR1 LNHDA and CDR2 SQIVND (reference sequence). CDR3 DNA: TGTGCCAGTAGTATAGGCGGGGGACACAATGAGCAGTTCTTC. Translation gives CASSIGGGHNEQFF. The entire variable domain, with the rest obtained from reference TRBV19 and TRBJ2-1, is as follows: DGGITQSPKYLFRKEGQNVTLSCEQNLNHDAMYWYRQDPGQGLRLIYYSQIVNDFQKGDIAEGYSVSREKKESFPLTVTSAQKNPTAFYLCASSIGGGHNEQFFGPGTRLTVL.

The chain combines TRBV5-1 with TRBJ1-5; D is perhaps TRBD1 (5 bases). The CDR3 length is 14 residues. V gave up 4 bases and J gave up 7 bases, with 15 bases separating them. Germline V gives CDR1 SGHRS, CDR2 YFSETQ. CDR3 nucleotide sequence: TGCGCCAGCAGCCGAAAGACAGTAAAACAGCCCCAGCATTTT. This encodes CASSRKTVKQPQHF. The complete variable domain, with remaining parts taken from reference TRBV5-1 and TRBJ1-5, reads KAGVTQTPRYLIKTRGQQVTLSCSPISGHRSVSWYQQTPGQGLQFLFEYFSETQRNKGNFPGRFSGRQFSNSRSEMNVSTLELGDSALYLCASSRKTVKQPQHFGDGTRLSIL.

The chain has TRBV2 and TRBJ2-2; possible D gene TRBD2, 5 bases. The CDR3 is made up of 12 amino acids. V lost 7 bases to trimming and J lost 3 bases, with 6 bases between them. The V gene's germline CDR1 is SNHLY and CDR2 FYNNEI. CDR3 residues: CASTGDTGELFF. The CDR3 DNA reads TGTGCCAGCACCGGGGACACCGGGGAGCTGTTTTTT. The variable domain in full, with the rest retrieved from reference TRBV2 and TRBJ2-2, is EPEVTQTPSHQVTQMGQEVILRCVPISNHLYFYWYRQILGQKVEFLVSFYNNEISEKSEIFDDQFSVERPDGSNFTLKIRSTKLEDSAMYFCASTGDTGELFFGEGSRLTVL.

The chain has TRBV5-4 and TRBJ1-4, with 8 bases aligning to TRBD1. CDR1 is SGHNT, CDR2 YYREEE, per germline (reference sequence). V was pared by 5 bases and J by 3 bases, with 6 bases of the junction left unmatched. This CDR3 is 15 amino acids long. CDR3 loop: CASSQGAGSNEKLFF. For the CDR3, the DNA is TGTGCCAGCAGTCAGGGGGCTGGGTCTAATGAAAAACTGTTTTTT. Filled out from reference TRBV5-4 and TRBJ1-4, the complete variable domain reads ETGVTQSPTHLIKTRGQQVTLRCSSQSGHNTVSWYQQALGQGPQFIFQYYREEENGRGNFPPRFSGLQFPNYSSELNVNALELDDSALYLCASSQGAGSNEKLFFGSGTQLSVL.

J is TRBJ1-4 and V is TRBV28, with unresolved D. The CDR3 length is 15 residues. Trimming stripped 6 bases from V and 4 bases from J, with 15 bases between. CDR1 and CDR2 (germline): MDHEN, SYDVKM. In DNA, the CDR3 is TGTGCCAGCAGCTCCTCCGGTTTCTATAATGAAAAACTGTTTTTT. This gives the protein CASSSSGFYNEKLFF.

The rearrangement uses TRBV2 and TRBJ1-3; 9 bases align to TRBD1. Germline V CDR1 and CDR2: SNHLY, FYNNEI. J gave up 8 bases and V 10 bases, and 12 bases lay outside the gene matches. This CDR3 is built from 14 residues. Here the CDR3 reads CANSEDRGTHTIYF. The CDR3 bases are TGTGCCAACTCTGAGGACAGGGGAACGCACACCATATATTTT.

The chain uses TRBV29-1 and TRBJ2-3; TRBD1 agrees at 9 bases. The CDR3 is made up of 15 amino acids. The germline V gene encodes CDR1 SQVTM and CDR2 ANQGSEA. The J segment lost 0 bases and the V segment lost 7 bases, leaving 8 bases of the junction unmatched. CDR3: CSAERTGVSTDTQYF. The CDR3 coding sequence is TGCAGCGCAGAAAGGACAGGGGTTAGCACAGATACGCAGTATTTT.